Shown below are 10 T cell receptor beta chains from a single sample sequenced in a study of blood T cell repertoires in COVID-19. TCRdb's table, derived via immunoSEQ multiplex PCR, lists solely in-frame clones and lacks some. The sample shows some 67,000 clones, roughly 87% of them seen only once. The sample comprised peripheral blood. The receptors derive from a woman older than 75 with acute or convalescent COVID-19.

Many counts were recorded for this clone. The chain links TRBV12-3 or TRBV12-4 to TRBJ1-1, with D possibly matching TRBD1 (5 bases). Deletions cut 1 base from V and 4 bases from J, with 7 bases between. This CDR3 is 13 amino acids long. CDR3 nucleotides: TGTGCCAGCAGTTTAGGTGGGGCCACTGAAGCTTTCTTT. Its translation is CASSLGGATEAFF.

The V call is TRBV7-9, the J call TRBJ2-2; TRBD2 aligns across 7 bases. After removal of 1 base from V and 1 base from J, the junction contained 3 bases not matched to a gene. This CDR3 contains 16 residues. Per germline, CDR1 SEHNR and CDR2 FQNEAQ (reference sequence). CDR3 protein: CASSLEAGLNTGELFF. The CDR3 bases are TGTGCCAGCAGCTTAGAAGCGGGGCTGAACACCGGGGAGCTGTTTTTT.

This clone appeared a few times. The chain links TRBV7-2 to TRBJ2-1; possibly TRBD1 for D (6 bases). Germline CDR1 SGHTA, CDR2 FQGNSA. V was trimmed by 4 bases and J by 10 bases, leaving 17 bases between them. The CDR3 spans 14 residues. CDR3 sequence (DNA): TGTGCCAGCAGCTCAGGGGTGTCTTCCCGGGAGCAGTTCTTC. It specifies CASSSGVSSREQFF.

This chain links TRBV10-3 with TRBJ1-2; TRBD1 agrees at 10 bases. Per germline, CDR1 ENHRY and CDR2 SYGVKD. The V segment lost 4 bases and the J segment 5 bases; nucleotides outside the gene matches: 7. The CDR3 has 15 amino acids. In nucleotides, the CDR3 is TGTGCCATCAGTGGCGGGACAGGGGCAAATTATGGCTACACCTTC. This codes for CAISGGTGANYGYTF.

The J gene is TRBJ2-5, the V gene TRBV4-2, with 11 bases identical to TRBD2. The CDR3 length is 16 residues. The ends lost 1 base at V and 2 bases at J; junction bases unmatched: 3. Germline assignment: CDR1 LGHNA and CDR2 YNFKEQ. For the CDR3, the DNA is TGTGCCAGCAGCCAAGGCACTAGCGGGGGACAAGAGACCCAGTACTTC. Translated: CASSQGTSGGQETQYF.

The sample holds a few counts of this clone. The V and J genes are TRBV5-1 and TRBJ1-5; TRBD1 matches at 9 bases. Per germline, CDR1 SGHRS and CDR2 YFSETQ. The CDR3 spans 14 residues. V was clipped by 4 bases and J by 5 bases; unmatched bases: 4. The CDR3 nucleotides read TGCGCCAGCAGCGTGGGACAGGGAGATCAGCCCCAGCATTTT. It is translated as CASSVGQGDQPQHF.

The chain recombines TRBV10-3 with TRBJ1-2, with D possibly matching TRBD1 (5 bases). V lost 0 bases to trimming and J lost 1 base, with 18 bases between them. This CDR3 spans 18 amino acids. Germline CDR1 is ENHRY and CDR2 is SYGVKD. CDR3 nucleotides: TGTGCCATCAGTGAGTCTAAGCGGGACGGGCGGTTTAACTATGGCTACACCTTC. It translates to CAISESKRDGRFNYGYTF.

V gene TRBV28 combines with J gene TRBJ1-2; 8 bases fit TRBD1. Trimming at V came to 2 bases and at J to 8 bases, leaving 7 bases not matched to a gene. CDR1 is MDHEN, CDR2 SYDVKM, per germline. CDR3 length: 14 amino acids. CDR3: CASSLSRGRRGYTF. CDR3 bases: TGTGCCAGCAGTTTAAGCAGGGGGCGTCGGGGCTACACCTTC.

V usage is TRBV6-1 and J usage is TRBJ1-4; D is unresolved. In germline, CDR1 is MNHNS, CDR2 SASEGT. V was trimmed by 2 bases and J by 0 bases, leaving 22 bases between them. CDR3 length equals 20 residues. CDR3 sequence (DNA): TGTGCCAGCAGTGAAACCGAACCTGACCTTTGGAGTCCAACTAATGAAAAACTGTTTTTT. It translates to CASSETEPDLWSPTNEKLFF.

CDR3 DNA: TGTGCCAGCAGCCGAGAGGCGGGAGGGTACAATGAGCAGTTCTTC. Its protein is CASSREAGGYNEQFF. The J gene is TRBJ2-1, the V gene TRBV6-5, with 9 bases matching TRBD2. From germline, CDR1 is MNHEY and CDR2 SVGAGI. The trim removed 6 bases at V and 4 bases at J, leaving 7 bases unmatched. The CDR3 runs to 15 residues.